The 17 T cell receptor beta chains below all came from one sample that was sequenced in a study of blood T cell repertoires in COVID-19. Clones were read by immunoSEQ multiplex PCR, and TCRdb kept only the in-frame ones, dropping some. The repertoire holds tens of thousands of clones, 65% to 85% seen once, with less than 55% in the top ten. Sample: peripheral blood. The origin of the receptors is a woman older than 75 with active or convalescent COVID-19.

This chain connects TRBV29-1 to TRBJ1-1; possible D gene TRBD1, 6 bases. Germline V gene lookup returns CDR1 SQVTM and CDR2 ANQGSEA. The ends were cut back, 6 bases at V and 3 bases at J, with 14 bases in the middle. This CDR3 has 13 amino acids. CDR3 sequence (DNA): TGCAGCGTGGCTACAGGGTTAGACACTGAAGCTTTCTTT. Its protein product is CSVATGLDTEAFF.

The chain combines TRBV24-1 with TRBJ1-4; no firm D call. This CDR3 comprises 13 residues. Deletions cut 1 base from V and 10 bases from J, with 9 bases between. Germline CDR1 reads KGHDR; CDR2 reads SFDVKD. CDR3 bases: TGTGCCACCAGTGATTTTGGCGGAGGAAAACTGTTTTTT. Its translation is CATSDFGGGKLFF.

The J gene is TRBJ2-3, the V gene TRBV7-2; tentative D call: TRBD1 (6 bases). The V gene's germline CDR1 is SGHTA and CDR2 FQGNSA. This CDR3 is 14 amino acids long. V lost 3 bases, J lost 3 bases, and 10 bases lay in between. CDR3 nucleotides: TGTGCCAGCAGCTTCCAGGGGACGACAGATACGCAGTATTTT. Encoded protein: CASSFQGTTDTQYF.

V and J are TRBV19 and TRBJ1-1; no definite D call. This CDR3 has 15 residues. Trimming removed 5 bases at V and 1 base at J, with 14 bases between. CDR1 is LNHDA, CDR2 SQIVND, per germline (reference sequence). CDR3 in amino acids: CASSLQGGSNTEAFF. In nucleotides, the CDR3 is TGTGCCAGTAGTCTCCAAGGCGGTTCGAACACTGAAGCTTTCTTT. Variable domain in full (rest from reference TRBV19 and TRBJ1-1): DGGITQSPKYLFRKEGQNVTLSCEQNLNHDAMYWYRQDPGQGLRLIYYSQIVNDFQKGDIAEGYSVSREKKESFPLTVTSAQKNPTAFYLCASSLQGGSNTEAFFGQGTRLTVV.

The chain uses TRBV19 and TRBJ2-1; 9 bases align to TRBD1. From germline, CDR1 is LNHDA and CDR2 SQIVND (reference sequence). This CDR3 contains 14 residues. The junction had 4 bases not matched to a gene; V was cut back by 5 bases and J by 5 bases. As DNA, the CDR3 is TGTGCCAGTAGTGACAGGGGGAAGAACAATGAGCAGTTCTTC. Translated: CASSDRGKNNEQFF.

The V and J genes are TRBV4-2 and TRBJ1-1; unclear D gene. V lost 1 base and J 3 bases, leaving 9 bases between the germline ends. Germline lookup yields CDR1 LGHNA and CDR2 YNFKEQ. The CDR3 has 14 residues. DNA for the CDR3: TGTGCCAGCAGCCAAGGAGACAAAGACACTGAAGCTTTCTTT. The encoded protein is CASSQGDKDTEAFF.

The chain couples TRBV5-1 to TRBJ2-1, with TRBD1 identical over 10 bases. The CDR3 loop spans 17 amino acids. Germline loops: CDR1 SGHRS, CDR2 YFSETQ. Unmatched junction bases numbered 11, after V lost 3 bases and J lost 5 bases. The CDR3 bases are TGCGCCAGCAGCTCCGGACAGGGGGATTGGGTAAACAATGAGCAGTTCTTC. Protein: CASSSGQGDWVNNEQFF.

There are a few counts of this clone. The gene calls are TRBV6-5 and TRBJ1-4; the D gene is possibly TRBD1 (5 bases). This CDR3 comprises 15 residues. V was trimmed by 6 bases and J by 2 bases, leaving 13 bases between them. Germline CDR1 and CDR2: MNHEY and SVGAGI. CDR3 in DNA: TGTGCCAGCAGAGCTTTCGGGGGGACTAATGAAAAACTGTTTTTT. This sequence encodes CASRAFGGTNEKLFF.

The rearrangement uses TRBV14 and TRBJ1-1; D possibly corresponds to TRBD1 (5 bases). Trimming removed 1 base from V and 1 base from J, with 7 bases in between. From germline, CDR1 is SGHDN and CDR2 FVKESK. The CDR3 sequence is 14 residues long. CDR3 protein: CASSQVRANTEAFF. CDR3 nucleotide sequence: TGTGCCAGCAGCCAAGTCAGGGCGAACACTGAAGCTTTCTTT.

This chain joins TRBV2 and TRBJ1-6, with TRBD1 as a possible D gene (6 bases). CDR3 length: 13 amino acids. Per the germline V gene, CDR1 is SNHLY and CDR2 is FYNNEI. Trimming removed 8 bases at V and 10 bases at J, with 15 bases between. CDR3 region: CASGLDSISPLHF. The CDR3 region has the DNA TGTGCCAGCGGTCTGGACAGTATCTCACCCCTCCACTTT.

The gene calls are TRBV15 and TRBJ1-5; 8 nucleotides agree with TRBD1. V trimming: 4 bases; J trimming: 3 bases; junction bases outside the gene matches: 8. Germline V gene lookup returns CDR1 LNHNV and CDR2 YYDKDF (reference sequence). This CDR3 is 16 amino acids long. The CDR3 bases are TGTGCCACCAGCACCCTGGGACAGGTTCTCAATCAGCCCCAGCATTTT. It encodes CATSTLGQVLNQPQHF.

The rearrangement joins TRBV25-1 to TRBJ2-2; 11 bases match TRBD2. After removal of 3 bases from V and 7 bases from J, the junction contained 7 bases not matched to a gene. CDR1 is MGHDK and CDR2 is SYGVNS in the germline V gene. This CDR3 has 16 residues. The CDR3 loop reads CASSEEGLADHGELFF. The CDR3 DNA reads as TGTGCCAGCAGTGAGGAGGGACTAGCGGACCACGGGGAGCTGTTTTTT.

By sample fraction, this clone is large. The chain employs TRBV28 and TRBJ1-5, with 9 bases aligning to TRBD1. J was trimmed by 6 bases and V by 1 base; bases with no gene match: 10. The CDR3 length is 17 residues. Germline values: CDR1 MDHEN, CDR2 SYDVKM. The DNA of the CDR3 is TGTGCCAGCAGTTTATTTGTTCCGGGACAGGGACTTCAGCCCCAGCATTTT. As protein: CASSLFVPGQGLQPQHF.

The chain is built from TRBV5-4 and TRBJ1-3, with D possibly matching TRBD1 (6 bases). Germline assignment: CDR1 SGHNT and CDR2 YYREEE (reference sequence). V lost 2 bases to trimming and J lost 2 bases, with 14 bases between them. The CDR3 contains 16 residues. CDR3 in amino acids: CASSFGGLGPGNTIYF. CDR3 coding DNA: TGTGCCAGCAGCTTTGGGGGCCTAGGCCCTGGAAACACCATATATTTT.

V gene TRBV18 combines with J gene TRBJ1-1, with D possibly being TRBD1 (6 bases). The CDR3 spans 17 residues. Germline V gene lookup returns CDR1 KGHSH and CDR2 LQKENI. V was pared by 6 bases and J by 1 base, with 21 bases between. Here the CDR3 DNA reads TGTGCCAGCTCCCCGAATGGGGGCGGAGGTTCGAACACTGAAGCTTTCTTT. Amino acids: CASSPNGGGGSNTEAFF. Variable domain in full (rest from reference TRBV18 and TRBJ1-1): NAGVMQNPRHLVRRRGQEARLRCSPMKGHSHVYWYRQLPEEGLKFMVYLQKENIIDESGMPKERFSAEFPKEGPSILRIQQVVRGDSAAYFCASSPNGGGGSNTEAFFGQGTRLTVV.

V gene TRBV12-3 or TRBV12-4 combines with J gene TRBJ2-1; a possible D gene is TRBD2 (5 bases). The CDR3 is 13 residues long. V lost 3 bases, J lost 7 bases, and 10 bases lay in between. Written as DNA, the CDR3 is TGTGCCAGCAGTTTCCGGGATCGGAATGAGCAGTTCTTC. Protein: CASSFRDRNEQFF.

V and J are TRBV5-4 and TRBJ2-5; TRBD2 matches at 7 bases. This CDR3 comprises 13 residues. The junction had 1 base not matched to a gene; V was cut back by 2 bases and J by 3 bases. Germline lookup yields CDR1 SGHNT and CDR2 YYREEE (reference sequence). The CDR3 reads CASSFRGEETQYF. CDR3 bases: TGTGCCAGCAGCTTCCGGGGGGAAGAGACCCAGTACTTC.